Listed below are T cell receptor beta chains from one sample, sequenced in a study of T cells in localized non-small cell lung cancer. Measured with immunoSEQ multiplex PCR; TCRdb has only the in-frame clones, and not every one. The sample includes under 20,000 clones, approximately 91% of them seen just once. Specimen: peripheral blood, collected before any cancer treatment. These receptors all stem from a man aged 35 to 70 with stage I lung adenocarcinoma. Each CDR3 is given with its conserved first and last residue. The order of the fields is V gene, J gene, clone size, CDR3 protein. Not all rows give a size; the values are once, few, many and, for expanded clones, a class.

TRBV6-5	TRBJ1-2	.	CASRGGRDYGYTF
TRBV14	TRBJ1-1	.	CASSQGGAGNTEAFF
TRBV2	TRBJ2-5	.	CASGRPGQETQYF
TRBV19	TRBJ2-3	few	CASIGGAPTDTQYF
TRBV19	TRBJ2-7	.	CASSRTPGREQYF
TRBV28	TRBJ2-5	.	CASSSGGQETQYF
TRBV30	TRBJ2-2	.	CAWFLVFDTGELFF
TRBV5-6	TRBJ1-1	.	CASSLDARVRTEAFF
TRBV7-8	TRBJ1-6	.	CASSLVSIGRSNSPLHF
TRBV4-2	TRBJ1-5	.	CASSSSTGNSNQPQHF
TRBV28	TRBJ1-1	.	CASTLGGMGTEAFF
TRBV6-1	TRBJ2-7	.	CASIRLAGGGEQYF
TRBV5-5	TRBJ2-4	.	CASSLTGGGSIQYF
TRBV12-2	TRBJ1-1	few	CASRPGPQLAFF
TRBV19	TRBJ2-6	.	CASSTPGLGANVLTF
TRBV15	TRBJ1-1	few	CATSSTGRETEAFF
TRBV6-1	TRBJ1-1	.	CASSQYAGGRTEAFF
TRBV7-7	TRBJ2-2	.	CASSSSSVPGELFF
TRBV29-1	TRBJ2-7	once	CSVGDLLGEQYF
TRBV29-1	TRBJ2-7	.	CSVVRRDRNHEQYF
TRBV19	TRBJ1-1	.	CASSIAGQRMNTEAFF
TRBV5-4	TRBJ1-1	.	CASSRSLRGGTEAFF
TRBV30	TRBJ1-4	.	CAWARTSGREKLFF
TRBV7-9	TRBJ2-3	.	CASRIGSGSRVTDTQYF
TRBV29-1	TRBJ1-1	few	CSVLIKAAFF
TRBV19	TRBJ1-2	.	CASSVIGTAFYGYTF
TRBV10-2	TRBJ2-7	.	CASTGERGGYEQYF
TRBV4-2	TRBJ1-1	few	CASSQEQGQVVEAFF
TRBV4-2	TRBJ2-5	.	CASSQGDVKVAQYF
TRBV5-4	TRBJ2-2	.	CASSLRAANTGELFF
TRBV5-1	TRBJ2-3	.	CASSFGSEDTQYF
TRBV7-2	TRBJ1-2	.	CASSLPYDSGYTF
TRBV27	TRBJ1-1	.	CASRSEVNTEAFF
TRBV6-1	TRBJ2-7	.	CASRVGDRGTYEQYF
TRBV5-6	TRBJ2-2	once	CASSYGRGELFF
TRBV27	TRBJ2-1	.	CASSLLGGTGRNEQFF
TRBV19	TRBJ1-3	once	CASSTGRGQGRNTIYF
TRBV4-2	TRBJ2-1	.	CASSQGPGGGDYNEQFF
TRBV6-1	TRBJ1-1	.	CATRDRGLNTEAFF
TRBV7-9	TRBJ1-4	.	CASSFTGESEKLFF
TRBV28	TRBJ2-2	.	CASSSGQGWTGELFF
TRBV28	TRBJ2-2	.	CASSSAGVQGTGELFF
TRBV6-6	TRBJ2-1	.	CASSYSPGAVDEQFF
TRBV18	TRBJ2-4	.	CASSPPNAGVNIQYF
TRBV25-1	TRBJ2-5	.	CASRRDSTQYF
TRBV7-9	TRBJ2-7	.	CASSVSGEKTYEQYF